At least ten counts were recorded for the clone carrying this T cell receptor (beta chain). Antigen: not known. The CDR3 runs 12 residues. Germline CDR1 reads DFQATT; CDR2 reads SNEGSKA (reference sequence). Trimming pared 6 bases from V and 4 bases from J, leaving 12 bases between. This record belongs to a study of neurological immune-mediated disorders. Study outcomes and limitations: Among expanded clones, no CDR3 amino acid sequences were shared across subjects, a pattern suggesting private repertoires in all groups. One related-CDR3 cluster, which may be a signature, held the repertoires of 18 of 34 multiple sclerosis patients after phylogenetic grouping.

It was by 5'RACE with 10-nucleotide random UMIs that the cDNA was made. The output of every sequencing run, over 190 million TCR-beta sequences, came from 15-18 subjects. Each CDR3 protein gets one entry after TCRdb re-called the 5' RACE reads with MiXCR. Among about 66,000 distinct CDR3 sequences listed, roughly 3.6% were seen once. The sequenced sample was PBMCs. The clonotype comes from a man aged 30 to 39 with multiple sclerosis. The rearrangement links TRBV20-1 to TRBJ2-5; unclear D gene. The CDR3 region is CSAGLATETQYF. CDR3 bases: TGCAGTGCCGGTTTGGCGACAGAGACCCAGTACTTC.